What follows are 3 T cell receptor beta chains derived from one specimen sequenced in a study of blood T cell repertoires in COVID-19 (dated by TCRdb to 2018 to 2021). The library was built by means of the immunoSEQ multiplex PCR assay. Here the immuneACCESS table is served through TCRdb, limited to in-frame sequences with V and J called. Missing clones are a known gap in these copies; in checked studies unresolved V genes cover under half, and the rest lacks a known reason. This sample lists roughly 150,000 clones; 85% to 90% were detected once. The ten most abundant clones make up under 3% of the sample. What was sequenced was peripheral blood. Receptors originate from a woman at least 80 years old with COVID-19, enrolled during active disease.

V and J are TRBV27 and TRBJ2-3; 9 nucleotides agree with TRBD2. J gave up 4 bases and V 4 bases, and 18 bases lay outside the gene matches. The germline gives CDR1 MNHEY, CDR2 SMNVEV (reference sequence). The CDR3 has 19 amino acids. The CDR3: CASSSTVTLLAGFSDTQYF. The CDR3 nucleotides read TGTGCCAGCAGTTCAACCGTTACTCTTCTAGCGGGATTTTCAGATACGCAGTATTTT.

This clone appeared a single time. The chain has TRBV23-1 and TRBJ1-2, with a possible D match to TRBD1 (5 bases). TRBV23-1 falls under the ORF class, with uncertain function. The CDR3 runs 15 residues. The V end lost 2 bases, the J end lost 8 bases, and 18 bases lay between the germline ends. CDR3 in DNA: TGCGCCAGCAGTCAAGAAAAGGTCACCGGGGGAGGCTACACCTTC. Translation gives CASSQEKVTGGGYTF.

The rearrangement joins TRBV3-1 (or the pseudogene TRBV3-2) to TRBJ1-5; 10 nucleotides match TRBD1. V shed 6 bases, J shed 7 bases, and the junction held 3 bases outside the gene matches. This CDR3 region has 13 residues. Germline values: CDR1 LGHDT, CDR2 YNNKEL (reference sequence). This chain's CDR3 is CASRGQGNQPQHF. Written as DNA, the CDR3 is TGTGCCAGCAGGGGACAGGGGAACCAGCCCCAGCATTTT.